A selection of T cell receptor beta chains follows, all from one sample in a study of T cell responses to AZD1222 COVID-19 vaccine. Libraries were prepared by immunoSEQ multiplex PCR; TCRdb keeps only in-frame clonotypes and omits some of them. Of over 130,000 clones listed, 75% to 90% are singletons. Specimen: peripheral blood, collected 28 days after the second AZD1222 dose. These receptor sequences come from an adult who received the AZD1222 COVID-19 vaccine. Both conserved end residues are part of each CDR3. The D gene is left open where the match is weak. Size values are once, few and many counts, or a class for expanded clones, and some rows have none.

CASSPFLLRENTEAFF	TGTGCCAGCTCACCATTCCTTCTGCGGGAGAACACTGAAGCTTTCTTT	TRBJ1-1	TRBV18	-	once
CASSFPGGAQNEQFF	TGTGCCAGCAGTTTTCCGGGTGGGGCTCAAAATGAGCAGTTCTTC	TRBJ2-1	TRBV28	-	few
CASSELSGSLNTEAFF	TGTGCCAGCAGTGAATTGTCCGGCAGCTTGAACACTGAAGCTTTCTTT	TRBJ1-1	TRBV2	-	-
CASSISSDRAQHF	TGTGCCAGTAGTATCTCTTCGGATCGAGCCCAGCATTTT	TRBJ1-5	TRBV19	-	-
CASNSQGGATNEKLFF	TGTGCCAGCAACTCCCAGGGGGGGGCAACTAATGAAAAACTGTTTTTT	TRBJ1-4	TRBV2	TRBD1	-
CASSYLRDTEAFF	TGTGCCAGCAGTTACTTAAGGGACACTGAAGCTTTCTTT	TRBJ1-1	TRBV6-6	-	-
CASRPPGTSVYNEQFF	TGTGCCAGCAGGCCTCCCGGGACTAGCGTGTACAATGAGCAGTTCTTC	TRBJ2-1	TRBV11-2	TRBD2	few
CASSQVAGGLYGYTF	TGCGCCAGCAGCCAAGTCGCCGGGGGCCTCTATGGCTACACCTTC	TRBJ1-2	TRBV4-3	-	-
CASSLGGSNYGYTF	TGTGCCAGCAGCTTGGGGGGATCTAACTATGGCTACACCTTC	TRBJ1-2	TRBV5-6	-	-
CASSGTGRHYNEQFF	TGTGCCAGCAGTGGGACTGGACGCCACTACAATGAGCAGTTCTTC	TRBJ2-1	TRBV2	-	-
CASSPNWRREGNEQFF	TGTGCCAGCAGCCCAAACTGGAGGAGGGAGGGCAATGAGCAGTTCTTC	TRBJ2-1	TRBV11-2	TRBD2	-
CASSQVLGTGLNSPLHF	TGCGCCAGCAGCCAAGTACTGGGTACAGGGTTAAATTCACCCCTCCACTTT	TRBJ1-6	TRBV4-1	-	-
CASSPLPGGEKLFF	TGTGCCAGCAGCCCCCTGCCGGGAGGGGAAAAACTGTTTTTT	TRBJ1-4	TRBV7-9	-	-
CASSPRALGQPQHF	TGTGCCAGCAGCCCCCGTGCGTTGGGACAGCCCCAGCATTTT	TRBJ1-5	TRBV9	-	-
CASSEDVYEQYF	TGCGCCAGCAGCGAGGACGTCTACGAGCAGTACTTC	TRBJ2-7	TRBV5-1	-	-
CASSLDRNSYNSPLHF	TGTGCCAGCAGTCTGGACAGGAACTCCTATAATTCACCCCTCCACTTT	TRBJ1-6	TRBV2	TRBD1	-
CASSKAGGRVDEQFF	TGTGCCAGCAGTAAAGCGGGGGGGAGAGTGGATGAGCAGTTCTTC	TRBJ2-1	TRBV6-1	TRBD2	-
CASSLGGNTEAFF	TGTGCCAGCAGTTTGGGAGGGAACACTGAAGCTTTCTTT	TRBJ1-1	TRBV28	-	-
CASSFSPGIVTEAFF	TGTGCCAGCAGCTTCTCGCCAGGAATCGTTACTGAAGCTTTCTTT	TRBJ1-1	TRBV5-6	-	-
CASLEERGYNEQFF	TGTGCCAGCCTCGAGGAGCGGGGTTACAATGAGCAGTTCTTC	TRBJ2-1	TRBV18	TRBD2	-
CASSLVAQADTQYF	TGCGCCAGCAGCTTGGTAGCCCAGGCAGATACGCAGTATTTT	TRBJ2-3	TRBV5-1	-	once
CASLRGQTNYGYTF	TGTGCCAGCCTGCGGGGGCAAACTAACTATGGCTACACCTTC	TRBJ1-2	TRBV28	-	-
CASSLVEDSYNSPLHF	TGTGCCAGCAGCTTAGTTGAAGACAGCTATAATTCACCCCTCCACTTT	TRBJ1-6	TRBV7-6	-	-
CASSLTQGLDTQYF	TGTGCCAGCAGCTTAACACAGGGCTTAGATACGCAGTATTTT	TRBJ2-3	TRBV5-4	-	once
CASSQARFNTEAFF	TGTGCCAGCAGCCAAGCTAGATTTAACACTGAAGCTTTCTTT	TRBJ1-1	TRBV14	-	-
CASSWTANSPLHF	TGTGCCAGCAGCTGGACAGCCAATTCACCCCTCCACTTT	TRBJ1-6	TRBV11-2	-	once
CASSYWAQSSGNTIYF	TGTGCCAGCAGTTACTGGGCGCAAAGCTCTGGAAACACCATATATTTT	TRBJ1-3	TRBV6-5	-	-
CASNQVSLAGSGELFF	TGCGCCAGCAACCAAGTAAGCCTAGCGGGGTCCGGGGAGCTGTTTTTT	TRBJ2-2	TRBV5-1	TRBD2	-